This entry features one TCR beta chain sequence. This clonotype has only a few counts. Its recognized antigen is unknown. The input lacks base qualities; no much larger clone sits a single base away. This sample is drawn from a study of T cells after yellow fever vaccination (dated by TCRdb to the late 2010s). About the full investigation: The SMART-Seq v4 Ultra Low Input RNA kit was used to prepare libraries from fractions with low cell numbers. To follow T-cell clones before and after both primary and booster YFV17D yellow fever vaccination, bulk TCR alpha and beta repertoires underwent longitudinal sequencing. Two healthy male donors, one aged 18 to 30 and one aged 30 to 40 years, made up the cohort. Blood samples were taken at several timepoints before and after primary and secondary immunization, and bulk PBMC replicates and cell subsets were isolated. The paper's findings and limits, for the study overall: A small fraction of clonotypes appeared in both the CD4 and CD8 compartments, likely as a result of convergent recombination. Compared with the primary T-cell response, the secondary T-cell response was faster but weaker, reaching its peak on day 5 rather than on day 15. The study included only a couple of donors, which limits how far the findings can be generalized. Computational filtering was required because FACS-sorted repertoires could contain abundant contaminating clonotypes from the bulk population. Most clones expanded after primary vaccination (96% of CD4 and about 85% of CD8) were re-detected after the booster, suggesting that broad memory maintenance occurred.

Sequencing was performed on an Illumina NovaSeq 6000. TCR cDNA was synthesized by 5'RACE template switching, through which a universal primer site and unique molecular identifiers were introduced. cDNA synthesis was primed from both the TCR alpha and TCR beta constant segments. Library amplification involved two PCR steps, and the second step added sample barcodes and sequencing adapters. Sequencing of libraries was performed on Illumina HiSeq 2500 (2x100 bp) or NovaSeq (2x150 bp). The paper's processing steps were these. Reads were demultiplexed and collapsed into UMI consensus sequences with MIGEC, and V(D)J alignment was performed with MiXCR. Vaccine-responding clonotypes were identified with edgeR using replicate PBMC samples, with FDR below 0.01 and a log2 fold change above 5 up to day 15 being required. Bulk clonotypes were assigned CD4 or CD8 identity according to which sequenced CD4 or CD8 repertoire held them at higher abundance. TCRdb itself trimmed the public reads at Q25 with fastp, ran MiXCR and retained productive beta chains. A single entry per CDR3 protein holds the most common genes and DNA from its merged rows. V and J calls and clone size were set by TCRdb, not the authors. Here the sample has approximately 130,000 distinct CDR3 sequences; over 12% occur a single time. The ten top clones hold about 42% of the sample.

Per the publication, the treatment or condition label means: live attenuated yellow fever vaccine strain. PBMCs were isolated from peripheral blood using a standard Ficoll-Paque protocol. CD4 and CD8 T-cell fractions were isolated with Dynabeads CD4 and CD8 positive selection kits. TriZol was used to extract RNA from bulk PBMCs, CD4 and CD8 fractions, and dextramer-positive and dextramer-negative fractions. At the junction V is shortened by 4 bases and J by 1 base, with 10 bases in between. Sequences MGHRA (CDR1) and YSYEKL (CDR2) are obtained from the germline V gene. Including cysteine and phenylalanine, the CDR3 has 14 amino acids. The retained sequence is limited to the CDR3, 42 bases, with the frame set at the first base.

The origin of this receptor is a man aged 18 to 30 who received the YFV17D yellow fever vaccine. The sequencing used CD8+ T cells sorted from PBMCs, collected 5 days after the yellow fever booster vaccination. The V gene is TRBV4-1 and the J gene is TRBJ2-5; the D gene is perhaps TRBD1 or TRBD2, each of them matching over 5 bases. The bases are TGCGCCAGCAGCCCCGGGACGCGCCAAGAGACCCAGTACTTC. The encoded protein is CASSPGTRQETQYF.